These 30 T cell receptor beta chains were sequenced from one sample in a study of T cell changes during pregnancy in multiple sclerosis. Assay: immunoSEQ multiplex PCR; the TCRdb copy retains only in-frame clones and omits some. This sample has roughly 40,000 clones, with 92% found just once. The sequencing used CD4+ T cells from peripheral blood mononuclear cells, collected before pregnancy. The source of these receptors is a female donor with multiple sclerosis, enrolled in a pregnancy study.

This sequence joins TRBV27 and TRBJ2-1; possibly TRBD2 for D (5 bases). The germline V gene has CDR1 MNHEY and CDR2 SMNVEV (reference sequence). Trimming left V 2 bases short and J 5 bases short, with 22 bases between. The CDR3 loop spans 18 amino acids. As DNA, the CDR3 is TGTGCCAGCAGTTTAAAGAGGGCAGAGGTAGTCTGGGACAATGAGCAGTTCTTC. This sequence encodes CASSLKRAEVVWDNEQFF.

This chain uses TRBV29-1 with TRBJ1-2; a weak D match, TRBD1 (6 bases). CDR1 is SQVTM and CDR2 is ANQGSEA in the germline V gene. V was pared by 5 bases and J by 8 bases, with 18 bases between. The CDR3 contains 13 residues. This CDR3 is CSVPEQGGGGYTF. The CDR3 DNA reads TGCAGCGTTCCCGAACAGGGCGGTGGGGGCTACACCTTC.

This chain uses TRBV30 with TRBJ2-3, with 8 bases lining up with TRBD1. Germline V lookup: CDR1 GTSNPN, CDR2 SVGIG (reference sequence). The CDR3 covers 16 residues. Trimming took 2 bases from V and 4 from J; bases not matched to a gene: 11. CDR3 loop: CAWSYAGTGNSDTQYF. Written as DNA, the CDR3 is TGTGCCTGGAGTTATGCCGGGACAGGAAATTCAGATACGCAGTATTTT.

This chain joins TRBV5-1 and TRBJ1-4, with 9 positions matching TRBD1. This CDR3 is built from 17 residues. Germline V gene data show CDR1 as SGHRS and CDR2 as YFSETQ. V trimming: 0 bases; J trimming: 8 bases; junction bases outside the gene matches: 11. The DNA of the CDR3 is TGCGCCAGCAGCTTGGTTTCCCCGGGACAGGGAGGAGAAAAACTGTTTTTT. It specifies CASSLVSPGQGGEKLFF.

This clone was seen a few times. The J gene is TRBJ2-3, the V gene TRBV30, with 9 bases lining up with TRBD2. V dropped 1 base and J dropped 1; count of bases not matched to a gene: 3. The CDR3 has 15 residues. Germline V gives CDR1 GTSNPN, CDR2 SVGIG (reference sequence). The CDR3 spells CAWSGSGRGTDTQYF. Here the CDR3 DNA reads TGTGCCTGGAGTGGTAGCGGGAGAGGCACAGATACGCAGTATTTT.

This sequence joins TRBV30 and TRBJ1-1; TRBD1 matches at 8 bases. Looked up from germline, CDR1 is GTSNPN and CDR2 is SVGIG (reference sequence). Trimming removed 8 bases from V and 1 base from J; junction bases left unmatched: 0. The CDR3 runs to 11 residues. CDR3 in DNA: TGTGCCGGGACAGGGAACACTGAAGCTTTCTTT. Its protein is CAGTGNTEAFF.

This rearrangement joins TRBV4-2 to TRBJ2-5, with D possibly TRBD1 on 5 matching bases. CDR3 length equals 15 residues. V gave up 0 bases and J gave up 5 bases, with 13 bases separating them. Germline V gene data show CDR1 as LGHNA and CDR2 as YNFKEQ. CDR3 nucleotides: TGTGCCAGCAGCCAAGAAGGGGCTAGTTTCGAGACCCAGTACTTC. This gives the protein CASSQEGASFETQYF.

The V and J genes are TRBV14 and TRBJ2-7; 7 nucleotides line up with TRBD2. Trimming took 1 base from V and 6 from J; bases not matched to a gene: 9. Germline CDR1 SGHDN, CDR2 FVKESK. This CDR3 has 15 residues. The CDR3 DNA reads as TGTGCCAGCAGCCAAGTTGGCGGGAGAAGAATCGAGCAGTACTTC. Its protein is CASSQVGGRRIEQYF.

This rearrangement joins TRBV6-1 to TRBJ2-5, with D possibly TRBD2 on 5 matching bases. This CDR3 comprises 15 residues. V was pared by 5 bases and J by 7 bases, with 20 bases between. Germline values: CDR1 MNHNS, CDR2 SASEGT. In DNA form, the CDR3 reads TGTGCCAGCAGTCCACGTGGAATATCGGCGGGGACCCAGTACTTC. It encodes CASSPRGISAGTQYF.

The rearrangement joins TRBV27 to TRBJ2-3, with 10 bases matching TRBD2. In germline, CDR1 is MNHEY, CDR2 SMNVEV (reference sequence). The CDR3 extends over 14 amino acids. After removal of 7 bases from V and 3 bases from J, the junction contained 4 bases not matched to a gene. CDR3 residues: CASKLAGITDTQYF. The CDR3 region has the DNA TGTGCCAGCAAACTAGCGGGGATTACAGATACGCAGTATTTT.

V and J are TRBV6-5 and TRBJ2-6; D gene uncertain. This CDR3 has 15 residues. The ends were cut back, 2 bases at V and 2 bases at J, with 7 bases in the middle. Germline CDR1 is MNHEY and CDR2 is SVGAGI. The CDR3 here is CASSYLQAGANVLTF. CDR3 in DNA: TGTGCCAGCAGTTACCTGCAGGCTGGGGCCAACGTCCTGACTTTC.

The CDR3 region has the DNA TGTGCCAGCAGGTTCAGGCCAATAGCCAAAAACATTCAGTACTTC. Translation: CASRFRPIAKNIQYF. J is TRBJ2-4 and V is TRBV6-6, with D hard to call. The CDR3 has 15 amino acids. Per germline, CDR1 MNHNY and CDR2 SVGAGI (reference sequence). Trimming cost V 6 bases and J 0 bases, with 12 bases left between them.

This chain links TRBV27 with TRBJ2-1, with 8 bases aligning to TRBD1. Germline lookup yields CDR1 MNHEY and CDR2 SMNVEV (reference sequence). V was pared by 2 bases and J by 7 bases, with 4 bases of the junction left unmatched. The CDR3 loop spans 14 amino acids. The CDR3 loop reads CASSLGQGGNEQFF. The CDR3 DNA reads TGTGCCAGCAGTTTAGGACAGGGAGGTAATGAGCAGTTCTTC.

This rearrangement joins TRBV6-5 to TRBJ2-7; 9 bases agree with TRBD2. The germline V gene has CDR1 MNHEY and CDR2 SVGAGI. Trimming removed 6 bases from V and 7 bases from J; junction bases left unmatched: 10. The CDR3 totals 14 residues. The CDR3, as DNA: TGTGCCAGCAGCCCGGTAGCGGGAGCCCGTGAGCAGTACTTC. As protein: CASSPVAGAREQYF.

V gene TRBV5-1 combines with J gene TRBJ2-5, with 9 bases aligning to TRBD1. The J call may be in error: the DNA end matches TRBJ2-7 better. The germline gives CDR1 SGHRS, CDR2 YFSETQ. The CDR3 contains 16 residues. CDR3 sequence (DNA): TGCGCCAGCAGTAGCACCGGGACAGGGTACGTCTACGAGCAGTACTTC. Translating gives CASSSTGTGYVYEQYF.

J is TRBJ2-7 and V is TRBV27, with 8 nucleotides matching TRBD2. The CDR3 runs to 15 residues. With 8 bases clipped from V and 6 bases from J, the junction kept 15 bases outside the gene matches. In germline, CDR1 is MNHEY, CDR2 SMNVEV (reference sequence). The CDR3 protein is CASYQRGAGAGEQYF. CDR3 sequence (DNA): TGTGCCAGCTACCAACGAGGAGCGGGAGCGGGCGAGCAGTACTTC.

The chain recombines TRBV29-1 with TRBJ1-2; 9 bases are shared with TRBD1. Germline loops: CDR1 SQVTM, CDR2 ANQGSEA. V was clipped by 6 bases and J by 2 bases; unmatched bases: 10. The CDR3 is made up of 15 amino acids. Written as DNA, the CDR3 is TGCAGCGTCTCAACCCTCGGGACAGGGAACTATGGCTACACCTTC. Its protein is CSVSTLGTGNYGYTF.

The rearrangement joins TRBV7-2 to TRBJ1-5; no definite D call. This CDR3 region has 14 residues. V lost 5 bases and J 5 bases, leaving 13 bases between the germline ends. From germline, CDR1 is SGHTA and CDR2 FQGNSA. CDR3 DNA: TGTGCCAGCAGCCACAAAGCGGTATATCAGCCCCAGCATTTT. It translates to CASSHKAVYQPQHF.

The chain links TRBV27 to TRBJ2-5; 8 bases agree with TRBD1. Germline loops: CDR1 MNHEY, CDR2 SMNVEV (reference sequence). This CDR3 is 12 amino acids long. The V and J ends lost 9 bases and 4 bases, in that order; junction bases with no gene match: 4. The CDR3 region is CARITGGETQYF. DNA for the CDR3: TGTGCCAGAATAACAGGGGGAGAGACCCAGTACTTC.

V gene TRBV6-1 combines with J gene TRBJ2-1; D unresolved. The CDR3 extends over 11 amino acids. From germline, CDR1 is MNHNS and CDR2 SASEGT. V was trimmed by 10 bases and J by 6 bases, leaving 10 bases between them. Here the CDR3 DNA reads TGTGCCACCCTGACTTTCAATGAGCAGTTCTTC. Translating it yields CATLTFNEQFF.

The chain couples TRBV6-6 to TRBJ2-1; 7 bases match TRBD2. The V gene's germline CDR1 is MNHNY and CDR2 SVGAGI (reference sequence). The CDR3 contains 16 residues. The ends lost 4 bases at V and 5 bases at J; junction bases unmatched: 11. Here the CDR3 reads CASSSPIAGGNNEQFF. CDR3 nucleotide sequence: TGTGCCAGCAGTTCTCCCATAGCGGGTGGAAACAATGAGCAGTTCTTC.

The rearrangement joins TRBV15 to TRBJ2-1, with 9 bases lining up with TRBD1. Germline V CDR1 and CDR2: LNHNV, YYDKDF (reference sequence). The CDR3 covers 15 residues. The J segment lost 7 bases and the V segment lost 7 bases, leaving 11 bases of the junction unmatched. The CDR3 here is CATIHRPGQGNEQFF. The CDR3 nucleotides read TGTGCCACCATCCACCGACCGGGACAGGGAAATGAGCAGTTCTTC. Complete variable domain (other parts from reference TRBV15 and TRBJ2-1): DAMVIQNPRYQVTQFGKPVTLSCSQTLNHNVMYWYQQKSSQAPKLLFHYYDKDFNNEADTPDNFQSRRPNTSFCFLDIRSPGLGDTAMYLCATIHRPGQGNEQFFGPGTRLTVL.

The V gene is TRBV5-1, the J gene TRBJ2-5, with TRBD2 matching 8 bases. The V gene end was trimmed by 7 bases and the J gene end by 2 bases; junction bases not matched to a gene: 10. Germline CDR1 SGHRS, CDR2 YFSETQ. The CDR3 runs to 15 residues. CDR3 in amino acids: CASGSSGKNQETQYF. In DNA, the CDR3 is TGCGCCAGCGGGAGTAGCGGGAAAAATCAAGAGACCCAGTACTTC.

The chain combines TRBV18 with TRBJ1-5; the match to TRBD1 covers 8 bases. V lost 4 bases, J lost 4 bases, and 3 bases stayed unmatched. The CDR3 runs 14 residues. Germline V gene sequence: CDR1 KGHSH, CDR2 LQKENI. CDR3 DNA: TGTGCCAGCTCACGGCAGGGGGCGAATCAGCCCCAGCATTTT. This codes for CASSRQGANQPQHF.

This chain joins TRBV29-1 and TRBJ2-7, with D maybe TRBD1 (6 bases). The germline V gene has CDR1 SQVTM and CDR2 ANQGSEA. V was shortened by 6 bases and J by 5 bases, with 17 bases between the two germline ends. The CDR3 totals 13 residues. CDR3 region: CSVVTGSLDEQYF. In DNA form, the CDR3 reads TGCAGCGTGGTTACAGGGAGTCTGGACGAGCAGTACTTC.

V gene TRBV10-2 combines with J gene TRBJ1-1, with a weak D call TRBD1 (5 bases). With 3 bases removed from V and 4 bases from J, the gap between germline ends came to 9 bases. Germline values: CDR1 WSHSY, CDR2 SAAADI. This CDR3 contains 13 residues. In DNA, the CDR3 is TGCGCCAGCAGTGATCGGGGGATCACTGAAGCTTTCTTT. It encodes CASSDRGITEAFF.

Concerning this clone itself: The missing conserved phenylalanine or tryptophan at the end of this CDR3 makes a read error likely. It is unclear where the CDR3 begins or ends on the DNA, so no DNA is shown, and the CDR3 is as TCRdb lists it. The V gene is TRBV15, the J gene TRBJ1-1; TRBD1 is the table's D call and was not checked against the DNA. The CDR3 length is 12 residues, termini included. Germline values: CDR1 LNHNV, CDR2 YYDKDF (reference sequence). CDR3 sequence: CATSRGSQVPLY.

The V and J genes are TRBV11-2 and TRBJ2-5, with 8 nucleotides matching TRBD1. Germline V gene lookup returns CDR1 SGHAT and CDR2 FQNNGV. This CDR3 has 15 residues. V shed 6 bases, J shed 1 base, and the junction held 7 bases outside the gene matches. The CDR3 here is CASSQEGTGQETQYF. CDR3 nucleotide sequence: TGTGCCAGCAGTCAAGAGGGGACAGGCCAAGAGACCCAGTACTTC.

The chain combines TRBV15 with TRBJ2-2; 8 bases map to TRBD1. This CDR3 spans 17 amino acids. V shed 0 bases, J shed 3 bases, and the junction held 6 bases outside the gene matches. Per the germline V gene, CDR1 is LNHNV and CDR2 is YYDKDF (reference sequence). CDR3 region: CATSRDRDRRHTGELFF. The CDR3 bases are TGTGCCACCAGCAGAGATCGGGACAGGCGACACACCGGGGAGCTGTTTTTT.

The genes are TRBV19 and TRBJ2-3, with TRBD1 matching 7 bases. Trimming removed 3 bases from V and 2 bases from J; junction bases left unmatched: 5. The germline gives CDR1 LNHDA, CDR2 SQIVND (reference sequence). The CDR3 is 15 residues long. Here the CDR3 reads CASSIFTGATDTQYF. DNA for the CDR3: TGTGCCAGTAGTATTTTTACAGGGGCCACAGATACGCAGTATTTT.